Listed below are T cell receptor beta chains from one sample, sequenced in a study of blood T cell repertoires in COVID-19. Profiling relied on immunoSEQ multiplex PCR, and the TCRdb table lists in-frame clones only, not all of them. The sample contains over 100,000 clones, roughly 69% of which appear only once. The source material was peripheral blood. The receptors derive from an older woman with acute or convalescent COVID-19. The CDR3 runs from the conserved cysteine through the conserved F or W. A D gene is named only where the DNA matches it firmly. Clone sizes are given selectively: once, few, many, or a class where the clone is expanded.

j_call | v_call | clone_size | d_call | cdr3_aa | cdr3_nt
TRBJ1-3 | TRBV4-1 | few | TRBD1 | CASSRRTGSGNTIYF | TGCGCCAGCAGCCGCCGGACAGGCTCTGGAAACACCATATATTTT
TRBJ2-3 | TRBV27 | . | TRBD2 | CASSFATGLAGGLLDTQYF | TGTGCCAGCAGTTTTGCTACGGGACTAGCGGGGGGGCTTTTAGATACGCAGTATTTT
TRBJ2-2 | TRBV7-3 | . | . | CASSLRGVTGPGELFF | TGTGCCAGCAGCTTAAGGGGCGTAACCGGCCCCGGGGAGCTGTTTTTT
TRBJ1-2 | TRBV5-4 | . | . | CASTLRGNYGYTF | TGTGCCAGCACCCTCCGGGGGAACTATGGCTACACCTTC
TRBJ2-2 | TRBV7-9 | . | TRBD1 | CASSFGQAAGELFF | TGTGCCAGCAGCTTTGGACAGGCAGCCGGGGAGCTGTTTTTT
TRBJ1-5 | TRBV4-3 | . | . | CASSQDGRVNQPQHF | TGCGCCAGCAGCCAAGATGGCAGGGTCAATCAGCCCCAGCATTTT
TRBJ1-2 | TRBV4-3 | . | . | CASSQDTQGPYGYTF | TGCGCCAGCAGCCAAGATACCCAGGGCCCCTATGGCTACACCTTC
TRBJ2-3 | TRBV6-5 | . | TRBD2 | CASKRGPSSTDTQYF | TGTGCCAGCAAGCGGGGACCTTCTAGCACAGATACGCAGTATTTT
TRBJ2-1 | TRBV6-5 | . | . | CASSAGQLEQFF | TGTGCCAGCAGCGCGGGACAGCTTGAGCAGTTCTTC
TRBJ2-3 | TRBV5-6 | . | . | CASLVGEGDTQYF | TGTGCCAGTTTAGTAGGAGAAGGAGATACGCAGTATTTT
TRBJ1-2 | TRBV5-8 | few | . | CASSLLRGYTF | TGTGCCAGCAGCTTGTTACGGGGCTACACCTTC
TRBJ1-2 | TRBV6-5 | . | . | CASSYLGLGYF | TGTGCCAGCAGTTACCTGGGGCTCGGATACTTC
TRBJ2-5 | TRBV5-1 | . | . | CASSQGQYKETQYF | TGCGCCAGCAGCCAGGGACAATACAAAGAGACCCAGTACTTC
TRBJ1-2 | TRBV28 | . | . | CASSSGVWDGYTF | TGTGCCAGCAGTTCCGGGGTCTGGGATGGCTACACCTTC
TRBJ1-1 | TRBV4-1 | . | TRBD1 | CASSHRTGVGTEAFF | TGCGCCAGCAGCCACCGAACAGGGGTGGGCACTGAAGCTTTCTTT
TRBJ1-3 | TRBV15 | . | . | CATSTGTTGSGNTIYF | TGTGCCACCAGCACCGGAACGACAGGCTCTGGAAACACCATATATTTT
TRBJ2-3 | TRBV4-3 | . | . | CASSQDTVRSNTQYF | TGCGCCAGCAGCCAAGATACGGTGAGGTCGAATACGCAGTATTTT
TRBJ2-7 | TRBV19 | . | TRBD1 | CASRLGQGANYEQYF | TGTGCCAGTAGGTTGGGACAGGGGGCAAACTACGAGCAGTACTTC
TRBJ2-1 | TRBV30 | . | . | CAWSVAQNEQFF | TGTGCCTGGAGTGTTGCCCAGAATGAGCAGTTCTTC
TRBJ1-2 | TRBV3-1/TRBV3-2 | once | . | CASSQGNRAANYGYTF | TGTGCCAGCAGCCAAGGCAACAGAGCTGCTAACTATGGCTACACCTTC
TRBJ2-7 | TRBV7-8 | . | . | CASSFREDSYEQYF | TGTGCCAGCAGCTTCCGGGAAGACTCCTACGAGCAGTACTTC
TRBJ1-1 | TRBV5-5 | . | . | CASSLDPAGNTEAFF | TGTGCCAGCAGCTTGGATCCAGCGGGGAACACTGAAGCTTTCTTT
TRBJ1-2 | TRBV12-3/TRBV12-4 | . | . | CASSFENYGYTF | TGTGCCAGCAGTTTTGAGAACTATGGCTACACCTTC
TRBJ2-5 | TRBV7-3 | . | TRBD2 | CASSSGRGLTETQYF | TGTGCCAGCAGCTCCGGGCGGGGGTTAACGGAGACCCAGTACTTC
TRBJ2-7 | TRBV12-3/TRBV12-4 | . | . | CASSQTRDSVQYF | TGTGCCAGCAGCCAGACGCGGGACAGTGTGCAGTACTTC
TRBJ1-1 | TRBV11-2 | . | TRBD1 | CASSLAGQGLIKRTEAFF | TGTGCCAGCAGCTTAGCGGGACAGGGCCTCATAAAAAGGACTGAAGCTTTCTTT
TRBJ2-6 | TRBV28 | few | TRBD1 | CASSSSSGTANSGANVLTF | TGTGCCAGCAGTTCTTCCTCCGGGACAGCCAACTCTGGGGCCAACGTCCTGACTTTC
TRBJ2-1 | TRBV6-1 | . | TRBD2 | CASSDPGTSGSNEQFF | TGTGCCAGCAGTGACCCCGGGACTAGCGGGAGTAATGAGCAGTTCTTC
TRBJ2-2 | TRBV5-4 | few | TRBD2 | CASSPPLAGGQHGELFF | TGTGCCAGCAGCCCCCCTCTAGCGGGGGGGCAACACGGGGAGCTGTTTTTT
TRBJ1-1 | TRBV5-1 | . | TRBD1 | CASSLAGTGTEAFF | TGCGCCAGCAGCTTGGCCGGGACAGGGACTGAAGCTTTCTTT
TRBJ2-1 | TRBV7-2 | few | TRBD2 | CASSLVARGGITYNEQFF | TGTGCCAGCAGCTTAGTCGCCCGGGGGGGAATTACCTACAATGAGCAGTTCTTC
TRBJ2-7 | TRBV30 | few | . | CAWSVRLFVGEQYF | TGTGCCTGGAGTGTACGACTCTTCGTCGGCGAGCAGTACTTC
TRBJ1-1 | TRBV5-1 | . | TRBD1 | CASSPVRTGVNTEAFF | TGCGCCAGCAGCCCCGTAAGGACAGGGGTTAACACTGAAGCTTTCTTT
TRBJ2-1 | TRBV3-1/TRBV3-2 | . | . | CASSQLQGYNEQFF | TGTGCCAGCAGCCAACTACAGGGTTACAATGAGCAGTTCTTC
TRBJ2-2 | TRBV28 | . | TRBD1 | CASSFQGVNTGELFF | TGTGCCAGCAGTTTTCAGGGGGTAAACACCGGGGAGCTGTTTTTT
TRBJ2-1 | TRBV10-3 | . | . | CAISESPGARGYNEQFF | TGTGCCATCAGTGAGTCTCCGGGAGCTCGGGGATACAATGAGCAGTTCTTC
TRBJ2-1 | TRBV11-2 | . | TRBD2 | CASSLVAGLAGNEQFF | TGTGCCAGCAGCTTAGTAGCTGGTCTAGCGGGGAATGAGCAGTTCTTC
TRBJ2-7 | TRBV11-2 | . | TRBD1 | CASSLTGGSYEQYF | TGTGCCAGCAGCTTGACAGGGGGCTCCTACGAGCAGTACTTC
TRBJ1-2 | TRBV7-9 | . | . | CASSAGIGWIYGYTF | TGTGCCAGCAGCGCCGGGATAGGATGGATCTATGGCTACACCTTC
TRBJ2-1 | TRBV28 | . | TRBD2 | CASSLREEVNEQFF | TGTGCCAGCAGTTTACGGGAGGAGGTAAATGAGCAGTTCTTC
TRBJ2-1 | TRBV7-3 | . | . | CASSLSGSMGNEQFF | TGTGCCAGCAGCTTATCGGGGAGCATGGGCAATGAGCAGTTCTTC
TRBJ1-2 | TRBV13 | . | TRBD1 | CASSSGQLSYGYTF | TGTGCCAGCAGCTCGGGACAGCTTTCCTATGGCTACACCTTC
TRBJ2-5 | TRBV14 | few | . | CASSPSLQSVQETQYF | TGTGCCAGCAGCCCCAGCTTACAGAGTGTGCAAGAGACCCAGTACTTC
TRBJ2-7 | TRBV3-1/TRBV3-2 | . | TRBD2 | CASSQGAGGAYEQYF | TGTGCCAGCAGCCAAGGGGCGGGGGGCGCCTACGAGCAGTACTTC
TRBJ1-1 | TRBV5-1 | . | . | CASRVAVRDTEAFF | TGCGCCAGCAGGGTTGCGGTCAGGGACACTGAAGCTTTCTTT
TRBJ2-2 | TRBV5-4 | . | . | CASSLGVNTGELFF | TGTGCCAGCAGCTTGGGAGTCAACACCGGGGAGCTGTTTTTT
TRBJ2-1 | TRBV10-3 | . | TRBD1 | CAISDRDRGYNEQFF | TGTGCCATCAGTGACCGGGACAGGGGCTACAATGAGCAGTTCTTC